This T cell receptor beta chain was captured in a study of blood T cell repertoires in COVID-19 (TCRdb year 2020). In the study overall: Samples from collaborators originated in the United States, Italy and Spain and spanned both the acute and convalescent phases of COVID-19. HLA class I and class II types, where available, came from metadata supplied by the sample provider rather than from assay-based typing. Samples were obtained from the ongoing ImmuneRACE study (first 160 participants) and from about 1,300 subjects provided by 6 global collaborators. The repertoires were made available in a free public database intended to serve as a resource for research on the immune response to SARS-CoV-2. The material from the prospective study consisted of cDNA or gDNA derived from T cells, B-cell-depleted T cells, or PBMCs. The dataset comprised deeply sampled blood TCRbeta repertoires from subjects exposed to, actively infected with, or recovered from COVID-19. A de-identified subject ID, COVID-19 status, age in years and sex were almost always included in the sample metadata.

Comments on this clone: Its specific antigen is unknown. Base qualities are not at hand, and no much larger clone is one base apart.

The CDR3 numbers 14 residues from cysteine through phenylalanine. The CDR3 DNA has 42 bases and is translated from base 1. Per the germline V gene, SGDLS is the CDR1 and YYNGEE is the CDR2. Cut back by 3 bases and 0 bases, the V and J ends lie 10 bases apart. TCRbeta CDR3 regions were amplified from genomic DNA using the immunoSEQ Assay, a bias-controlled multiplex PCR. The paper's data handling went like this. The number of nucleated cells in each sample was estimated from the amplification of reference gene primers within the assay. To quantify the absolute abundance of each unique TCRbeta CDR3 rearrangement, sequence reads were collapsed and filtered. Productive Simpson clonality was computed per sample as the square root of Simpson's diversity index over productive rearrangements. Entries here come from immuneACCESS through TCRdb and include only in-frame sequences with V and J called. Some clones fail to appear in such tables; in the studies checked, an unresolved V gene covers under half of the shortfall, and the cause of the remainder is unknown. V, J and clone size derive from that table, while D and trimming were established from the DNA sequence. Across this sample there are approximately 200,000 clones, with 75% to 90% seen only once. The ten largest clones take up approximately 19% of the sample.

What the research found in general, with its limitations: How much clinical and demographic metadata was included differed by source and by participant, and the metadata was provided uncurated.

Participants in the prospective study were aged about 18 to 95 years, lived in about two dozen United States geographic areas, and enrolled through a virtual design. To assign participants to cohorts, the prospective study relied on clinical history that participants themselves reported in a screening survey and a study questionnaire. Recovered participants in ImmuneRACE Cohort 3 were defined as having two consecutive negative NP/OP PCR tests, clearance from a healthcare professional, or resolution of symptoms. Mobile phlebotomists in the prospective study collected whole blood, serum and a nasopharyngeal or oropharyngeal swab from every participant. Over a roughly 2-month period, participants in the prospective study had the option of providing additional blood draws and questionnaires. Blood samples from the prospective study were shipped frozen or at room temperature prior to DNA extraction.

What was sequenced was PBMCs or T cells enriched from blood (not recorded which). The clonotype comes from a man aged 40-49 years who had recovered from COVID-19. This chain joins TRBV9 to TRBJ2-7; the D region possibly corresponds to TRBD1 (7 bases align). The sequenced DNA is TGTGCCAGCAGCGGGAGGGACAGCTCCTACGAGCAGTACTTC. This encodes CASSGRDSSYEQYF.